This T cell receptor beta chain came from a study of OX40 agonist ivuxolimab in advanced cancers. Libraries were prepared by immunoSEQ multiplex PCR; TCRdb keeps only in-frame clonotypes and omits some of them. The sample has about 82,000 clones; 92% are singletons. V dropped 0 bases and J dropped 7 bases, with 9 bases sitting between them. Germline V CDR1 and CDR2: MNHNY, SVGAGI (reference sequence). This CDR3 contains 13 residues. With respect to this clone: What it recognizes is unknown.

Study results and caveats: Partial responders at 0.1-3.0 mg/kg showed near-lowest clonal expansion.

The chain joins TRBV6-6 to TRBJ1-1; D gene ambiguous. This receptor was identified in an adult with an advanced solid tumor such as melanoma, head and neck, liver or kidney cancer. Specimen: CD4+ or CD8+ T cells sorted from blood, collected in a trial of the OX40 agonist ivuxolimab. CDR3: CASSYSRAREAFF. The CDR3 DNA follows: TGTGCCAGCAGTTACTCGAGGGCACGTGAAGCTTTCTTT.